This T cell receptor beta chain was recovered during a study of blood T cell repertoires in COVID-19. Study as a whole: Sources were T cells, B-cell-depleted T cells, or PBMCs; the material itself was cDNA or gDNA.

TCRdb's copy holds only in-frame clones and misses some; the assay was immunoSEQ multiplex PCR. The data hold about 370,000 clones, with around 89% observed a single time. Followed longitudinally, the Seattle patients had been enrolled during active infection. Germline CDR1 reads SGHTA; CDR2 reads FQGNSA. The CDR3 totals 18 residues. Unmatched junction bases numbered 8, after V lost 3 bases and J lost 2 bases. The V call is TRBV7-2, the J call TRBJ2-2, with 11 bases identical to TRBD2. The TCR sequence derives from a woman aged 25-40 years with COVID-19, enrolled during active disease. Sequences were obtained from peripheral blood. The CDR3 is CASSFKGTSGSNTGELFF. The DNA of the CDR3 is TGTGCCAGCAGCTTCAAGGGGACTAGCGGTTCTAACACCGGGGAGCTGTTTTTT.